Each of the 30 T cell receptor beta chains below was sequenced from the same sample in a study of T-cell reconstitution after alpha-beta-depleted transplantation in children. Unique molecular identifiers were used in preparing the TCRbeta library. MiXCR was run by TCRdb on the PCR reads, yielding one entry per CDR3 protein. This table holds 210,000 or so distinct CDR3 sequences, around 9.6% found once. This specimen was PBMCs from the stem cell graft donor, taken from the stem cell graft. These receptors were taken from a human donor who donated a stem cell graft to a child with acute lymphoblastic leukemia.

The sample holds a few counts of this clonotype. In nucleotides, the CDR3 is TGTGCCAGCAGCTTAGCGTTGGACGGAGCGGAGTATTTT. Protein sequence: CASSLALDGAEYF. This chain joins TRBV7-2 and TRBJ2-3; maybe TRBD2 (5 bases). V gave up 0 bases and J gave up 13 bases, with 14 bases separating them. CDR1 and CDR2 from the germline V gene are SGHTA and FQGNSA. This CDR3 has 13 residues.

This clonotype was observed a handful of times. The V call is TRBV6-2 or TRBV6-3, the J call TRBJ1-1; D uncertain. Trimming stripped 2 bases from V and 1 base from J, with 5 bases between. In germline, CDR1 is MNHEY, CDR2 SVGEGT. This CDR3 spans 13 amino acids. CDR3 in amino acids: CASSYPENTEAFF. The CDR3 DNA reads TGTGCCAGCAGTTACCCCGAGAACACTGAAGCTTTCTTT.

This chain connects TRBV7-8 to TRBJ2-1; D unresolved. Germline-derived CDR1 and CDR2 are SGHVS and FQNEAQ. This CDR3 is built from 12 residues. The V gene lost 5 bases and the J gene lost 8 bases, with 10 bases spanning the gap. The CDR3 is CASSQILDEQFF. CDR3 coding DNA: TGTGCCAGCAGCCAGATCTTGGATGAGCAGTTCTTC.

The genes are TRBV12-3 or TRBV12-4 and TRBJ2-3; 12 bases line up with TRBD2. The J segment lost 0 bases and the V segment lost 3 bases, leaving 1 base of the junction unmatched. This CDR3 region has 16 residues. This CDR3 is CASSFTSGGSTDTQYF. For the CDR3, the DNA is TGTGCCAGCAGTTTTACTAGCGGGGGGAGCACAGATACGCAGTATTTT.

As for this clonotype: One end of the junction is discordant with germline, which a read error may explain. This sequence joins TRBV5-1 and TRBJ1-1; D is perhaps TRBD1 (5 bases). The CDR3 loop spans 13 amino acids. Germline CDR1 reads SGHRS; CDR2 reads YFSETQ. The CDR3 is CATSFRGYTEAFF. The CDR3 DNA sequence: TGCGCCACCAGCTTTCGGGGCTACACTGAAGCTTTCTTT.

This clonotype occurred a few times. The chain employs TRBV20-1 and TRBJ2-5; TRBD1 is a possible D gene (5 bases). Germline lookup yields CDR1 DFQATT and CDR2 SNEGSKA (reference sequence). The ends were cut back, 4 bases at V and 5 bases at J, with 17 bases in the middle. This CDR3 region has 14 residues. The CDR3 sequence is CSATPTAPLETQYF. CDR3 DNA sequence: TGCAGTGCTACTCCGACAGCCCCTCTCGAGACCCAGTACTTC.

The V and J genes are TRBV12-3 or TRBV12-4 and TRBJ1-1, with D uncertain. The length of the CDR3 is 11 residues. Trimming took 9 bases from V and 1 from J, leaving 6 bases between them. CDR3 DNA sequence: TGTGCCAGTGCCGGGAACACTGAAGCTTTCTTT. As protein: CASAGNTEAFF.

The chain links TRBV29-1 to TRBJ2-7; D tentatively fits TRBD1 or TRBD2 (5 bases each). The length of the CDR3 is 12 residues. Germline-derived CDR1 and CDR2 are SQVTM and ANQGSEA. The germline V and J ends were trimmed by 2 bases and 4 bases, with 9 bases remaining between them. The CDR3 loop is CSVEWGKYEQYF. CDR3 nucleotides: TGCAGCGTTGAATGGGGGAAATACGAGCAGTACTTC.

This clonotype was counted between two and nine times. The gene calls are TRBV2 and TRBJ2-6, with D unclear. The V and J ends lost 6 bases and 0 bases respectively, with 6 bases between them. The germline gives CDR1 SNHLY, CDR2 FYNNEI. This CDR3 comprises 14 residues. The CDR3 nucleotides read TGTGCCAGCAGAAGAATCTCTGGGGCCAACGTCCTGACTTTC. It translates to CASRRISGANVLTF.

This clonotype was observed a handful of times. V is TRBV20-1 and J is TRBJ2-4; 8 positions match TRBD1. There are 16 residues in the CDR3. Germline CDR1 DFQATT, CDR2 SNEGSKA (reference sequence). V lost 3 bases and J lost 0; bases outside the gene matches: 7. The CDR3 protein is CSASPTGGTAKNIQYF. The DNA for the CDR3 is TGCAGTGCTAGCCCTACAGGGGGAACAGCCAAAAACATTCAGTACTTC.

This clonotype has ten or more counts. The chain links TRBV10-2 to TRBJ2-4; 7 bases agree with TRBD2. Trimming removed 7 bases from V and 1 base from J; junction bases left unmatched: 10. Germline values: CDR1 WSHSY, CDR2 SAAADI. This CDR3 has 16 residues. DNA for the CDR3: TGCGCCAGCAACGCCGCGTTCGGGGGGGCCAAAAACATTCAGTACTTC. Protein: CASNAAFGGAKNIQYF.

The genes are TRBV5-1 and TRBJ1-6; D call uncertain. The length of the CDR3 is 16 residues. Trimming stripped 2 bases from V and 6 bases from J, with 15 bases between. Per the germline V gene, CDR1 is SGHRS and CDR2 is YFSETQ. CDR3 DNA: TGCGCCAGCAGCTTCGATGCGGTCAGGACTAATTCACCCCTCCACTTT. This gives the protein CASSFDAVRTNSPLHF. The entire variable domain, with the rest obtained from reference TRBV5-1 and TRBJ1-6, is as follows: KAGVTQTPRYLIKTRGQQVTLSCSPISGHRSVSWYQQTPGQGLQFLFEYFSETQRNKGNFPGRFSGRQFSNSRSEMNVSTLELGDSALYLCASSFDAVRTNSPLHFGNGTRLTVT.

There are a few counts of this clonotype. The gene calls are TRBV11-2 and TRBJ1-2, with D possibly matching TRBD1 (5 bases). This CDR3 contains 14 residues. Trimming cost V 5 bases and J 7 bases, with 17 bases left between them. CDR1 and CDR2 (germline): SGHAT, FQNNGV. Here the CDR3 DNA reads TGTGCCAGCAGCCAAATACCCGGGGCGGGTGGCTACACCTTC. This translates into CASSQIPGAGGYTF.

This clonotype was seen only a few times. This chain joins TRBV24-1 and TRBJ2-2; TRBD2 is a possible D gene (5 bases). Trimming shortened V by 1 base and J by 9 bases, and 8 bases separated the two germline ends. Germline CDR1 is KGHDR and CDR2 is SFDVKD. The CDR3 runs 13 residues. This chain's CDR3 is CATSDFPGRELFF. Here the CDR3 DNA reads TGTGCCACCAGTGATTTTCCGGGGAGGGAGCTGTTTTTT.

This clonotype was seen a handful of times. The CDR3 here is CASSYGDTEAFF. In DNA, the CDR3 is TGTGCCAGCAGTTACGGGGATACTGAAGCTTTCTTT. The rearrangement uses TRBV6-2 or TRBV6-3 and TRBJ1-1; no reliable D call. Germline loops: CDR1 MNHEY, CDR2 SVGEGT. Trimming took off 2 bases at V and 5 bases at J, with 6 bases between the two ends. This CDR3 region has 12 residues.

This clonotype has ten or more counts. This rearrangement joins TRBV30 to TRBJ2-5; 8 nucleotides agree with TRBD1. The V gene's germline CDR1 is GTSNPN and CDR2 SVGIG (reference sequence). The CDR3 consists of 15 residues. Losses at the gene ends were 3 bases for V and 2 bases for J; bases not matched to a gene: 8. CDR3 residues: CAWSPWGQAQETQYF. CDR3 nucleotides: TGTGCCTGGAGCCCCTGGGGACAGGCACAAGAGACCCAGTACTTC.

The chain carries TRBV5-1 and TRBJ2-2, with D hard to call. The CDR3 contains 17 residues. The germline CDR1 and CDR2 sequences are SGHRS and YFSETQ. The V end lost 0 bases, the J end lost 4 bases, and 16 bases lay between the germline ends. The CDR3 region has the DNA TGCGCCAGCAGCTTGGCGTTCGCAGGCGGTGGCACCGGGGAGCTGTTTTTT. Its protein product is CASSLAFAGGGTGELFF.

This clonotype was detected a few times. The CDR3 DNA is TGTGCCAGCAGGTACACCGATTCACCCCTCCACTTT. Protein sequence: CASRYTDSPLHF. The rearrangement joins TRBV12-3 or TRBV12-4 to TRBJ1-6; D not certain. This CDR3 contains 12 residues. The germline V and J ends were trimmed by 6 bases and 8 bases, with 8 bases remaining between them.

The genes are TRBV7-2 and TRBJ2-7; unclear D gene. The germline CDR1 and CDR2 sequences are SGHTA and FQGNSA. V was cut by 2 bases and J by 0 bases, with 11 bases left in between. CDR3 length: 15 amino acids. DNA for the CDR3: TGTGCCAGCAGCTTATTTGCAGAGAGCTCCTACGAGCAGTACTTC. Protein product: CASSLFAESSYEQYF. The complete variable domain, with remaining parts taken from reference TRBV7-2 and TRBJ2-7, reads GAGVSQSPSNKVTEKGKDVELRCDPISGHTALYWYRQSLGQGLEFLIYFQGNSAPDKSGLPSDRFSAERTGGSVSTLTIQRTQQEDSAVYLCASSLFAESSYEQYFGPGTRLTVT.

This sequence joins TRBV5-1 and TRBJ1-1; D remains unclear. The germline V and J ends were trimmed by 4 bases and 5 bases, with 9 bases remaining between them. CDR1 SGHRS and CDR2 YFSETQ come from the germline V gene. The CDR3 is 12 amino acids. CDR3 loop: CASSDTGTEAFF. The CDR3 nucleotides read TGCGCCAGCAGCGACACCGGGACTGAAGCTTTCTTT.

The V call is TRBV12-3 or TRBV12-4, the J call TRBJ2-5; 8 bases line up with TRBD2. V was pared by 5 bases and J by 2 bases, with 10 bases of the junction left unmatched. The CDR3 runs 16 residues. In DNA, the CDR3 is TGTGCCAGCAGTCCTGGAACTAGCGGCTATCAAGAGACCCAGTACTTC. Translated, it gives CASSPGTSGYQETQYF.

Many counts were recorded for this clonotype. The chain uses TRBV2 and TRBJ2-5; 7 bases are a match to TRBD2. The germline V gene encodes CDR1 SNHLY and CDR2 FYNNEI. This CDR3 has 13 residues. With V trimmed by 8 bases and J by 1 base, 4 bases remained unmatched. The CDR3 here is CASQRGGQETQYF. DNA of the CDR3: TGTGCCAGCCAACGCGGGGGCCAAGAGACCCAGTACTTC. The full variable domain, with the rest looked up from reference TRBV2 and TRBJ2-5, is EPEVTQTPSHQVTQMGQEVILRCVPISNHLYFYWYRQILGQKVEFLVSFYNNEISEKSEIFDDQFSVERPDGSNFTLKIRSTKLEDSAMYFCASQRGGQETQYFGPGTRLLVL.

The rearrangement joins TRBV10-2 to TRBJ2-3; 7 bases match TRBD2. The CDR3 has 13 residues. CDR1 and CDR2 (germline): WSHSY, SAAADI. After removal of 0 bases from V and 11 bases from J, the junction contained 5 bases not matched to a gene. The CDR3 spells CASSESAGVMQYF. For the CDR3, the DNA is TGCGCCAGCAGTGAGTCCGCGGGGGTGATGCAGTATTTT.

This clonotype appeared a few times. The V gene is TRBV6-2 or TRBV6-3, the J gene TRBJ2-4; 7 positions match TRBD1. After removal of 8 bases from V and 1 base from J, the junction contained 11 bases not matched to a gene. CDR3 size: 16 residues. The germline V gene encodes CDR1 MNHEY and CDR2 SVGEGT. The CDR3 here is CASRSRGGDAKNIQYF. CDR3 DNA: TGTGCCAGCCGTTCAAGAGGGGGCGATGCCAAAAACATTCAGTACTTC.

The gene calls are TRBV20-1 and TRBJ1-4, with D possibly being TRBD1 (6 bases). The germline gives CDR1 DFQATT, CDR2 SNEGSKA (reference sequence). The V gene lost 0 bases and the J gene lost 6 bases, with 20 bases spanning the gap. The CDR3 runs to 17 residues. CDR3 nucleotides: TGCAGTGCTAGAGATCCTCGTATAACAGGGAGGGATGAAAAACTGTTTTTT. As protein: CSARDPRITGRDEKLFF.

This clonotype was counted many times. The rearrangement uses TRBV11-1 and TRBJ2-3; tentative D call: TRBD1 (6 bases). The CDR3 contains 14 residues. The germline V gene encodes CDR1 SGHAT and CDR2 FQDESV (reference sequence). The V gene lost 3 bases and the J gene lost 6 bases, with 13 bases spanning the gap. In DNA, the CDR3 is TGTGCCAGCAGCTTTCGACAGGAAACGGATACGCAGTATTTT. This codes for CASSFRQETDTQYF. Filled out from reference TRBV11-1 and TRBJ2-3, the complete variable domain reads EAEVAQSPRYKITEKSQAVAFWCDPISGHATLYWYRQILGQGPELLVQFQDESVVDDSQLPKDRFSAERLKGVDSTLKIQPAELGDSAMYLCASSFRQETDTQYFGPGTRLTVL.

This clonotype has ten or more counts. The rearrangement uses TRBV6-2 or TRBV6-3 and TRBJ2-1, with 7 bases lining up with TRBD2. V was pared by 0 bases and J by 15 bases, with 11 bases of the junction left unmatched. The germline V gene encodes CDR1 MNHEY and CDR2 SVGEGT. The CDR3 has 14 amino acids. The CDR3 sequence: CASSYSRLAVVGFF. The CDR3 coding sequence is TGTGCCAGCAGTTACTCTAGGCTAGCGGTTGTTGGGTTCTTC.

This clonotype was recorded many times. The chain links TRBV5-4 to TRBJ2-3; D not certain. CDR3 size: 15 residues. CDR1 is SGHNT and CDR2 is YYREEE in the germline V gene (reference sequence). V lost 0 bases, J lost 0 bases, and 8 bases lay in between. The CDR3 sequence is CASSLASASTDTQYF. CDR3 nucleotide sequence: TGTGCCAGCAGCTTGGCGTCGGCTAGCACAGATACGCAGTATTTT.

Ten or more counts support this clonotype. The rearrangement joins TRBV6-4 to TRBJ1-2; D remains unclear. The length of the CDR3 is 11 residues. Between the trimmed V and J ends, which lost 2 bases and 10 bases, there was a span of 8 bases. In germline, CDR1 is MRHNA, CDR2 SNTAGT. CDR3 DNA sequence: TGTGCCAGCAGTGACCCCGGCGTCTACACCTTC. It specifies CASSDPGVYTF.

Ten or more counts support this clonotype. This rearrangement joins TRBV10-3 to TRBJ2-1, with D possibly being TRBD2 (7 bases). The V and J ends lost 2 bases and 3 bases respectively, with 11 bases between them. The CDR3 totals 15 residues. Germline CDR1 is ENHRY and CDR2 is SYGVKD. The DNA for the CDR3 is TGTGCCATCAGTGAGAGGGGGGGTGGCTACAATGAGCAGTTCTTC. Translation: CAISERGGGYNEQFF.